This note documents a single TCR beta chain sequence. Stated time point: pretreatment peripheral blood. Metastatic or locally advanced urothelial carcinoma was present in the patients. These data originate in a study of PD-L1 blockade in urothelial cancer. About the study: Median blood clonality was about 0.086, with 86,000 or so unique TCRs.

Method: immunoSEQ multiplex PCR; TCRdb's copy keeps in-frame clones and lacks some. The table has 130,000 or so clones, around 85% seen once. The sequence was obtained from a man in his fifties or sixties with urothelial cancer. Specimen: PBMCs, collected around atezolizumab (anti-PD-L1) treatment.

This CDR3 reads CASSVRGGETQYF. The CDR3 nucleotides read TGTGCCAGCAGCGTTAGGGGAGGAGAGACCCAGTACTTC. The V gene is TRBV9, the J gene TRBJ2-5, with a tentative D call TRBD2 (6 bases). CDR1 and CDR2 (germline): SGDLS, YYNGEE. V lost 2 bases to trimming and J lost 4 bases, with 9 bases between them. The CDR3 totals 13 residues.